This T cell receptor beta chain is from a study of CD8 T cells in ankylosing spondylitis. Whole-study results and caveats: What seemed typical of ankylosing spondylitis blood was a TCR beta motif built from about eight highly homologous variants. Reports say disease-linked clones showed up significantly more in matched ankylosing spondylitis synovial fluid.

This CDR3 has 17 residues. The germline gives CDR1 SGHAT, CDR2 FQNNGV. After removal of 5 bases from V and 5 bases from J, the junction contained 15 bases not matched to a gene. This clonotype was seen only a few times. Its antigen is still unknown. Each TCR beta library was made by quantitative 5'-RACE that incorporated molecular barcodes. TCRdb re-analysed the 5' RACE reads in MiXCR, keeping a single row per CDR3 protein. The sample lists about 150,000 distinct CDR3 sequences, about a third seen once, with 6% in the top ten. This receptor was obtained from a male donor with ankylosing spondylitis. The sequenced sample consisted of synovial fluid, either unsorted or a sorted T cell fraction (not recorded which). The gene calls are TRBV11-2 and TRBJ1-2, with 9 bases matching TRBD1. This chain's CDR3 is CASSATGGSRLRYGYTF. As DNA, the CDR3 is TGTGCCAGCAGCGCCACAGGGGGCTCGAGGCTTCGGTATGGCTACACCTTC. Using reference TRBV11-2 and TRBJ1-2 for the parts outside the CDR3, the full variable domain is EAGVAQSPRYKIIEKRQSVAFWCNPISGHATLYWYQQILGQGPKLLIQFQNNGVVDDSQLPKDRFSAERLKGVDSTLKIQPAKLEDSAVYLCASSATGGSRLRYGYTFGSGTRLTVV.